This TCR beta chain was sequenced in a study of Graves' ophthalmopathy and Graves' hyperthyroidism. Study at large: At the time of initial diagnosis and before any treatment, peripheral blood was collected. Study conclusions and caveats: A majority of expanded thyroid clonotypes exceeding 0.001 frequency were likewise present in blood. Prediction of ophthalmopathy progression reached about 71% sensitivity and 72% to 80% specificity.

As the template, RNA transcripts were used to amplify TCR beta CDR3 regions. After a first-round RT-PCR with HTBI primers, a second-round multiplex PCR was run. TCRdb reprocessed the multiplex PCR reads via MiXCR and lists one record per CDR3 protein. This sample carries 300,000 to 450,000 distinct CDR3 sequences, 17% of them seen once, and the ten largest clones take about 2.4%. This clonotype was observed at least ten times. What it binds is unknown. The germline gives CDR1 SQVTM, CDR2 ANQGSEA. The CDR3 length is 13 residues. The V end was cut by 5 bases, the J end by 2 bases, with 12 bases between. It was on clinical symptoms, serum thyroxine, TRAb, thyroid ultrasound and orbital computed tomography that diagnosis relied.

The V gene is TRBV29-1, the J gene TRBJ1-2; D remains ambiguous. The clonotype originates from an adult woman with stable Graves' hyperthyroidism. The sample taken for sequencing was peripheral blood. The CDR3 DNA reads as TGCAGCGTTCTCCGGACGGAGAACTATGGCTACACCTTC. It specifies CSVLRTENYGYTF.